This TCR beta chain derives from a study of hypomethylating agent response in myelodysplastic syndrome. Study overall: Non-responders met neither complete response nor hematologic improvement criteria, which defined response.

Clones were sequenced by immunoSEQ multiplex PCR, and TCRdb holds only the in-frame ones, with some missing. The sample includes approximately 5,500 clones, just under 85% seen only once; the top ten take around 8.9%. This CDR3 region has 17 residues. Trimming left V 3 bases short and J 0 bases short, with 18 bases between. Germline V CDR1 and CDR2: SGHDT, YYEEEE. This clone was found once. The source of this sequence is a human donor with myelodysplastic syndrome. This sample comprised bone marrow, obtained before or after starting hypomethylating agent treatment for myelodysplastic syndrome (not recorded which). V and J are TRBV5-6 and TRBJ1-2, with a tentative D call TRBD1 (6 bases). The CDR3 coding sequence is TGTGCCAGCAGCTCCGACCCAACAGGGCTACCTAACTATGGCTACACCTTC. This gives the protein CASSSDPTGLPNYGYTF.